The T cell receptor (beta chain) described here comes from a study of PD-1 blockade in classical Hodgkin lymphoma. As regards this clone: Its specificity is unknown.

The assay was immunoSEQ multiplex PCR, and TCRdb's table has in-frame clones only and misses some. This sample carries tens of thousands of clones, 60% to 75% of them seen once, and the ten largest clones take 3%. Exposure to brentuximab vedotin varied, and each patient had relapsed following autologous stem cell transplantation. Overall study findings and caveats: The baseline diversity of complete responders showed similarity to that of newly diagnosed patients. According to reports, newly diagnosed patients had lower baseline TCR diversity than healthy donors, and relapsed/refractory patients had lower baseline TCR diversity still. By cycle point C4D1, TCR diversity had risen significantly in CD4+ cells (but not CD8+ cells).

The clonotype originates from a human donor with classical Hodgkin lymphoma. Sequences were derived from peripheral blood mononuclear cells (PBMCs), sampled at baseline.

CDR3 DNA sequence: TGTGCCAGTAGTATTATGACAGGGTTAGTGACCGGGGAGCTGTTTTTT. Encoded protein: CASSIMTGLVTGELFF. This chain connects TRBV19 to TRBJ2-2, with TRBD1 identical over 7 bases. Germline CDR1 is LNHDA and CDR2 is SQIVND (reference sequence). J lost 5 bases, V lost 3 bases, and 9 bases had no gene match. The CDR3 is made up of 16 amino acids.